This passage covers 19 T cell receptor beta chains from one sample sequenced in a study of long-term antiretroviral therapy in people with HIV. The authors ran the immunoSEQ assay, v3.0, at survey level. Produced via immunoSEQ multiplex PCR; TCRdb's table is partial and in-frame only. In the table there are around 19,000 clones, 75% to 85% of which are singletons. Sample: unsorted PBMCs, taken at the start of antiretroviral therapy. All receptors derive from a man aged 25 to 45 with HIV.

The chain links TRBV19 to TRBJ2-7; D is perhaps TRBD2 (6 bases). This CDR3 has 13 residues. Trimming pared 5 bases from V and 4 bases from J, leaving 12 bases between. Germline CDR1 is LNHDA and CDR2 is SQIVND (reference sequence). CDR3 nucleotides: TGTGCCAGTAGTTCGGACGGGAGATACGAGCAGTACTTC. It is translated as CASSSDGRYEQYF.

The genes are TRBV4-3 and TRBJ2-7, with 9 nucleotides matching TRBD1. The CDR3 consists of 16 residues. CDR1 is LGHNA and CDR2 is YSLEER in the germline V gene. J lost 3 bases, V lost 0 bases, and 6 bases had no gene match. The CDR3 is CASSQDTGGSGYEQYF. The CDR3 DNA reads as TGCGCCAGCAGCCAAGATACAGGGGGCTCTGGCTACGAGCAGTACTTC.

This clone was recorded a few times. This chain connects TRBV6-1 to TRBJ1-1; D unclear. Germline-derived CDR1 and CDR2 are MNHNS and SASEGT. The V end lost 6 bases, the J end lost 0 bases, and 14 bases lay between the germline ends. The CDR3 length is 15 residues. The CDR3: CASSRRGQMNTEAFF. In DNA form, the CDR3 reads TGTGCCAGCAGCCGCCGCGGCCAGATGAACACTGAAGCTTTCTTT.

V gene TRBV5-4 combines with J gene TRBJ2-3; D ambiguous. This CDR3 comprises 14 residues. V lost 0 bases and J 2 bases, leaving 7 bases between the germline ends. The V gene's germline CDR1 is SGHNT and CDR2 YYREEE (reference sequence). The CDR3, as DNA: TGTGCCAGCAGCTTGGAACGCCCCACAGATACGCAGTATTTT. Translated: CASSLERPTDTQYF.

This chain uses TRBV30 with TRBJ2-7; unclear D gene. The CDR3 contains 11 residues. Germline CDR1 GTSNPN, CDR2 SVGIG (reference sequence). Trimming cost V 1 base and J 11 bases, with 12 bases left between them. CDR3 amino acids: CAWSDGPWEYF. CDR3 sequence (DNA): TGTGCCTGGAGTGACGGGCCCTGGGAGTACTTC.

This chain joins TRBV11-1 and TRBJ1-5; 11 bases match TRBD1. The germline gives CDR1 SGHAT, CDR2 FQDESV (reference sequence). V lost 5 bases, J lost 6 bases, and 3 bases stayed unmatched. The CDR3 totals 14 residues. The CDR3 reads CASSPGTGGQPQHF. In DNA form, the CDR3 reads TGTGCCAGCAGCCCAGGGACAGGGGGTCAGCCCCAGCATTTT.

The gene calls are TRBV2 and TRBJ1-2, with TRBD1 matching over 8 bases. CDR3 length: 11 amino acids. CDR1 SNHLY and CDR2 FYNNEI come from the germline V gene. Trimming took 3 bases from V and 14 from J; bases not matched to a gene: 5. This chain's CDR3 is CASSEGQVRTF. As DNA, the CDR3 is TGTGCCAGCAGTGAGGGACAGGTGAGGACCTTC.

V and J are TRBV21-1 and TRBJ2-3; TRBD2 is the table's D call, not checked against the DNA. TRBV21-1 is a listed pseudogene. The CDR3 runs to 16 residues. The CDR3 DNA sequence: TGTGCCAGCAGCATCGTAGCCCCGGCCGGGACAGATACGCAGTATTTT. This sequence encodes CASSIVAPAGTDTQYF.

This clone was picked up a small number of times. CDR3 protein: CAWKAVYEQYF. The CDR3 DNA follows: TGTGCCTGGAAGGCGGTCTACGAGCAGTACTTC. The genes are TRBV30 and TRBJ2-7, with D unresolved. The V gene lost 4 bases and the J gene lost 3 bases, with 7 bases spanning the gap. Germline CDR1 GTSNPN, CDR2 SVGIG (reference sequence). The CDR3 runs 11 residues.

This clone has a handful of counts. This chain links TRBV6-6 with TRBJ2-7, with 9 bases matching TRBD1. Germline-derived CDR1 and CDR2 are MNHNY and SVGAGI (reference sequence). The CDR3 spans 15 residues. V trimming: 5 bases; J trimming: 1 base; junction bases outside the gene matches: 6. Here the CDR3 reads CASSPGTGFSYEQYF. In DNA, the CDR3 is TGTGCCAGCAGTCCGGGGACAGGGTTTTCCTACGAGCAGTACTTC.

The V gene is TRBV10-3, the J gene TRBJ2-1, with 9 bases lining up with TRBD2. CDR3 size: 15 residues. The J segment lost 6 bases and the V segment lost 4 bases, leaving 7 bases of the junction unmatched. Germline CDR1 ENHRY, CDR2 SYGVKD. The CDR3 loop is CAISGAAGGLNEQFF. CDR3 bases: TGTGCCATCAGTGGGGCCGCGGGGGGGCTCAATGAGCAGTTCTTC.

The CDR3 sequence: CASSPRQGALNQPQHF. DNA for the CDR3: TGTGCCAGCTCACCTAGACAGGGGGCCCTCAATCAGCCCCAGCATTTT. The chain joins TRBV18 to TRBJ1-5, with 10 bases identical to TRBD1. V gave up 3 bases and J gave up 3 bases; unmatched junction bases: 5. Germline values: CDR1 KGHSH, CDR2 LQKENI. CDR3 length equals 16 residues.

This chain joins TRBV7-2 and TRBJ1-4; D gene uncertain. Germline CDR1 is SGHTA and CDR2 is FQGNSA. This CDR3 spans 13 amino acids. V gave up 2 bases and J gave up 7 bases, with 8 bases separating them. The CDR3 coding sequence is TGTGCCAGCAGCTTATCCCTAGGTGAAAAACTGTTTTTT. The encoded protein is CASSLSLGEKLFF. The full variable domain, in which reference TRBV7-2 and TRBJ1-4 provide the parts outside the CDR3, is GAGVSQSPSNKVTEKGKDVELRCDPISGHTALYWYRQSLGQGLEFLIYFQGNSAPDKSGLPSDRFSAERTGGSVSTLTIQRTQQEDSAVYLCASSLSLGEKLFFGSGTQLSVL.

The chain links TRBV7-2 to TRBJ1-2; 9 bases map to TRBD1. This CDR3 spans 15 amino acids. The germline V gene has CDR1 SGHTA and CDR2 FQGNSA. V dropped 0 bases and J dropped 6; count of bases not matched to a gene: 5. DNA for the CDR3: TGTGCCAGCAGCTTAGCTGGGGACAGGGTAAATGGCTACACCTTC. This translates into CASSLAGDRVNGYTF.

V and J are TRBV6-5 and TRBJ1-5, with 9 positions matching TRBD1. The CDR3 is made up of 14 amino acids. Germline CDR1 MNHEY, CDR2 SVGAGI. Trimming removed 6 bases from V and 5 bases from J; junction bases left unmatched: 5. In nucleotides, the CDR3 is TGTGCCAGCAGCAAGACAGGGGGGCATCAGCCCCAGCATTTT. Its protein is CASSKTGGHQPQHF.

J is TRBJ2-7 and V is TRBV6-6; the D gene is possibly TRBD1 (5 bases). Germline CDR1 reads MNHNY; CDR2 reads SVGAGI (reference sequence). Trimming took 0 bases from V and 5 from J, leaving 11 bases between them. The CDR3 runs 14 residues. The CDR3 DNA is TGTGCCAGCAGTTACTCCCCAGGGCCCCACGAGCAGTACTTC. Residues: CASSYSPGPHEQYF.

This clone has just a few counts. The chain is built from TRBV16 and TRBJ2-7; D is ambiguous. Looked up from germline, CDR1 is KGHSY and CDR2 is FQNENV. Between the trimmed V and J ends, which lost 4 bases and 5 bases, there was a span of 15 bases. This CDR3 is 14 amino acids long. The CDR3 is CASSPSVLGNEQYF. CDR3 DNA sequence: TGTGCCAGCAGCCCCTCCGTCCTGGGTAACGAGCAGTACTTC.

The chain recombines TRBV30 with TRBJ2-3; 7 bases match TRBD2. J was trimmed by 2 bases and V by 5 bases; bases with no gene match: 13. The CDR3 is made up of 16 amino acids. Germline loops: CDR1 GTSNPN, CDR2 SVGIG (reference sequence). The CDR3 sequence: CAWAAGWEGFTDTQYF. The CDR3 coding sequence is TGTGCCTGGGCGGCTGGGTGGGAGGGGTTCACAGATACGCAGTATTTT.

J is TRBJ1-5 and V is TRBV6-5; TRBD1 matches at 9 bases. CDR3 length: 14 residues. Trimming took 6 bases from V and 5 from J; bases not matched to a gene: 5. Germline V gene sequence: CDR1 MNHEY, CDR2 SVGAGI. The CDR3 spells CASRLDRGDQPQHF. The CDR3 coding sequence is TGTGCCAGCAGATTGGACAGGGGAGATCAGCCCCAGCATTTT.